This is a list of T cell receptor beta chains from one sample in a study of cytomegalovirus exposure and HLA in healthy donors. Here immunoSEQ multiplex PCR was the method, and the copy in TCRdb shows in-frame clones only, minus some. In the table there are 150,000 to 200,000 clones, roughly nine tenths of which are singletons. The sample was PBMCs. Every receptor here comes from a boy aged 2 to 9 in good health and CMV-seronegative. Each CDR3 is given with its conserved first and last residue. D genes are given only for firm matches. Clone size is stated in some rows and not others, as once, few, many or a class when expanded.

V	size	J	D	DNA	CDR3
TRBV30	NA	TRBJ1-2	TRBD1	TGTGCCACCGGTCCTGGGACAGGCTATGGCTACACCTTC	CATGPGTGYGYTF
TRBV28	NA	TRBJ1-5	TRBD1	TGTGCCAGCAGTTTATGGACAGGGATGAATCAGCCCCAGCATTTT	CASSLWTGMNQPQHF
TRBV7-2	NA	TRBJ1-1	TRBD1	TGTGCCAGCAGCCAGGACAGGCTGAACACTGAAGCTTTCTTT	CASSQDRLNTEAFF
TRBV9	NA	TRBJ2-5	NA	TGTGCCAGCAGCGTAGGCTCCCTAGCAGAAGAGACCCAGTACTTC	CASSVGSLAEETQYF
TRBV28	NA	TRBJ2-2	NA	TGTGCCAGCAAGAACAGGGCCCTTAACACCGGGGAGCTGTTTTTT	CASKNRALNTGELFF
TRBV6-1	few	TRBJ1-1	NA	TGTGCCAGCAGTGGACAGGCGAACACTGAAGCTTTCTTT	CASSGQANTEAFF
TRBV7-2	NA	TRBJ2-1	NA	TGTGCCAGCAGCTTAGTCCAGGAGCAGTTCTTC	CASSLVQEQFF
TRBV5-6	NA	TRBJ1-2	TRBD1	TGTGCCAGCAGCTTGGCGTGGGGACAGAAACCTTCTGGCTACACCTTC	CASSLAWGQKPSGYTF
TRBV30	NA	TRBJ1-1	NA	TGTGCCTGGAGTGCCCTACAGGGCTTGAACACTGAAGCTTTCTTT	CAWSALQGLNTEAFF
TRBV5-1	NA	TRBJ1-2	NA	TGCGCCAGCAGCCCCACTACAGGGCGACAGGCTTTTGGCTACACCTTC	CASSPTTGRQAFGYTF
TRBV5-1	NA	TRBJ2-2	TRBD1	TGCGCCAGCAGCTTGGGGGACAGCTCCGTGGCCGGGGAGCTGTTTTTT	CASSLGDSSVAGELFF
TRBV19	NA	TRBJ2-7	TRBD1	TGTGCCAGTGGTATGGGACAGGTTTACGAGCAGTACTTC	CASGMGQVYEQYF
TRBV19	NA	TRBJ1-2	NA	TGTGCCAGTACCGCTGGGCCCCGCAGAGATGGCTACACCTTC	CASTAGPRRDGYTF
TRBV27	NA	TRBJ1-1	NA	TGTGCCAGCAGTTTTATGGCCCGGGGAGGAACTGAAGCTTTCTTC	CASSFMARGGTEAFF
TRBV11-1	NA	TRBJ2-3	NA	TGTGCCAGCAGCTTGACAGGCGCTAGCACAGATACGCAGTATTTT	CASSLTGASTDTQYF
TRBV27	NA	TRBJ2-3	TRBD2	TGTGCCAGCAGTTCACTAGCGGGGTTTCGGGATACGCAGTATTTT	CASSSLAGFRDTQYF
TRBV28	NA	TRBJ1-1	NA	TGTGCCAGCACCTGGGGGGGTGGGAACACTGAAGCTTTCTTT	CASTWGGGNTEAFF
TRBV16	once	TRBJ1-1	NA	TGTGCCAGCAGCCTGATACAGGGAACGAACACTGAAGCTTTCTTT	CASSLIQGTNTEAFF